This is a list of T cell receptor beta chains from one sample in a study of cytomegalovirus exposure and HLA in healthy donors. Assay: immunoSEQ multiplex PCR; the TCRdb copy retains only in-frame clones and omits some. The sample has 95,000 to 110,000 clones, nearly 80% seen once. The sample comprised PBMCs. These receptors were obtained from a man aged 55 to 70 in good health and CMV-seropositive. CDR3s include the opening cysteine and the closing phenylalanine or tryptophan. Fields, in order: clone size, J gene, V gene, D gene, CDR3 protein, CDR3 DNA. A D gene is named only where the DNA matches it firmly. Size tells how often a clone was seen (once, few, many) or the class of an expanded clone, and some rows leave it out.

clone size: .; J gene: TRBJ1-5; V gene: TRBV19; D gene: TRBD1; CDR3 protein: CASSIELAGGTTYSNQPQHF; CDR3 DNA: TGTGCCAGTAGTATAGAATTGGCAGGGGGCACAACTTATAGCAATCAGCCCCAGCATTTT
clone size: .; J gene: TRBJ1-5; V gene: TRBV6-4; D gene: .; CDR3 protein: CASSAAAGQPQHF; CDR3 DNA: TGTGCCAGCAGTGCCGCGGCGGGTCAGCCCCAGCATTTT
clone size: .; J gene: TRBJ2-3; V gene: TRBV18; D gene: TRBD2; CDR3 protein: CASSPPAGLAGGVTDTQYF; CDR3 DNA: TGTGCCAGCTCACCACCGGCAGGACTAGCGGGGGGGGTCACAGATACGCAGTATTTT
clone size: .; J gene: TRBJ1-5; V gene: TRBV2; D gene: .; CDR3 protein: CASSGREDQPQHF; CDR3 DNA: TGTGCCAGCAGTGGCAGGGAAGATCAGCCCCAGCATTTT
clone size: .; J gene: TRBJ1-4; V gene: TRBV18; D gene: .; CDR3 protein: CASSPPGGGPEKLFF; CDR3 DNA: TGTGCCAGCTCACCACCGGGAGGGGGTCCTGAAAAACTGTTTTTT
clone size: once; J gene: TRBJ2-3; V gene: TRBV19; D gene: TRBD2; CDR3 protein: CASRPTSGGAIDTQYF; CDR3 DNA: TGTGCCAGTAGACCGACTAGCGGGGGGGCCATAGATACGCAGTATTTT
clone size: .; J gene: TRBJ2-7; V gene: TRBV6-5; D gene: TRBD1; CDR3 protein: CASSYDRVKDEQYF; CDR3 DNA: TGTGCCAGCAGTTACGACAGGGTAAAGGACGAGCAGTACTTC
clone size: .; J gene: TRBJ2-7; V gene: TRBV19; D gene: .; CDR3 protein: CASSSQGPYEQYF; CDR3 DNA: TGTGCCAGTAGTTCCCAGGGCCCCTACGAGCAGTACTTC
clone size: many; J gene: TRBJ2-7; V gene: TRBV27; D gene: .; CDR3 protein: CASSFGGAIYEQYF; CDR3 DNA: TGTGCCAGCAGTTTTGGCGGGGCGATCTACGAGCAGTACTTC
clone size: .; J gene: TRBJ1-5; V gene: TRBV5-1; D gene: .; CDR3 protein: CASSLRGDQPQHF; CDR3 DNA: TGCGCCAGCAGCTTGAGGGGCGATCAGCCCCAGCATTTT
clone size: .; J gene: TRBJ1-5; V gene: TRBV7-2; D gene: TRBD1; CDR3 protein: CASSHRQGGHPNQPQHF; CDR3 DNA: TGTGCCAGCAGCCACCGACAGGGGGGACATCCGAATCAGCCCCAGCATTTT
clone size: .; J gene: TRBJ2-7; V gene: TRBV11-1; D gene: TRBD1; CDR3 protein: CASSNRQGSYEQYF; CDR3 DNA: TGTGCCAGCAGCAATCGACAGGGCTCCTACGAGCAGTACTTC
clone size: .; J gene: TRBJ2-7; V gene: TRBV7-9; D gene: TRBD1; CDR3 protein: CASTSRQGAYEQYF; CDR3 DNA: TGTGCCAGCACCTCCAGACAGGGGGCCTACGAGCAGTACTTC
clone size: .; J gene: TRBJ2-7; V gene: TRBV6-5; D gene: TRBD2; CDR3 protein: CASSPSGGAHYEQYF; CDR3 DNA: TGTGCCAGCAGTCCTAGCGGGGGGGCCCACTACGAGCAGTACTTC
clone size: .; J gene: TRBJ1-1; V gene: TRBV15; D gene: TRBD1; CDR3 protein: CATSRTGTAQGTEAFF; CDR3 DNA: TGTGCCACCAGCAGGACCGGGACAGCGCAGGGCACTGAAGCTTTCTTT
clone size: .; J gene: TRBJ2-1; V gene: TRBV5-1; D gene: TRBD1; CDR3 protein: CASRPTGGSYNEQFF; CDR3 DNA: TGCGCCAGCAGGCCAACAGGGGGCTCCTACAATGAGCAGTTCTTC
clone size: .; J gene: TRBJ2-7; V gene: TRBV7-7; D gene: .; CDR3 protein: CASSLVGQSYEQYF; CDR3 DNA: TGTGCCAGCAGCTTAGTGGGGCAGTCCTACGAGCAGTACTTC
clone size: .; J gene: TRBJ2-1; V gene: TRBV12-5; D gene: TRBD2; CDR3 protein: CASGQGGTSGGYNEQFF; CDR3 DNA: TGTGCTAGTGGCCAGGGCGGAACTAGCGGGGGCTACAATGAGCAGTTCTTC
clone size: .; J gene: TRBJ1-4; V gene: TRBV12-5; D gene: TRBD1; CDR3 protein: CASGGPRDRANEKLFF; CDR3 DNA: TGTGCTAGTGGGGGCCCCCGGGACAGGGCGAATGAAAAACTGTTTTTT
clone size: .; J gene: TRBJ1-5; V gene: TRBV5-3; D gene: .; CDR3 protein: CASSFGVRHQPQHF; CDR3 DNA: TGTGCCAGCAGCTTCGGAGTGAGGCATCAGCCCCAGCATTTT
clone size: .; J gene: TRBJ2-6; V gene: TRBV6-1; D gene: TRBD1; CDR3 protein: CASSGTGVSSGANVLTF; CDR3 DNA: TGTGCCAGCAGTGGGACAGGGGTTTCCTCTGGGGCCAACGTCCTGACTTTC
clone size: few; J gene: TRBJ2-7; V gene: TRBV9; D gene: .; CDR3 protein: CASSVDAGLGEQYF; CDR3 DNA: TGTGCCAGCAGCGTAGACGCGGGACTGGGTGAGCAGTACTTC
clone size: .; J gene: TRBJ2-3; V gene: TRBV6-5; D gene: TRBD2; CDR3 protein: CASSLLAGNTDTQYF; CDR3 DNA: TGTGCCAGCAGTTTACTAGCGGGGAACACAGATACGCAGTATTTT
clone size: .; J gene: TRBJ2-5; V gene: TRBV7-2; D gene: TRBD2; CDR3 protein: CASSPFLAGGQETQYF; CDR3 DNA: TGTGCCAGCAGCCCTTTTCTAGCGGGGGGGCAAGAGACCCAGTACTTC
clone size: few; J gene: TRBJ1-5; V gene: TRBV28; D gene: TRBD1; CDR3 protein: CASEQGGGNQPQHF; CDR3 DNA: TGTGCCAGCGAACAGGGGGGTGGCAATCAGCCCCAGCATTTT
clone size: once; J gene: TRBJ2-3; V gene: TRBV21-1; D gene: .; CDR3 protein: CASSKERGARTDTQYF; CDR3 DNA: TGTGCCAGCAGCAAGGAGCGGGGGGCGCGCACAGATACGCAGTATTTT
clone size: .; J gene: TRBJ1-6; V gene: TRBV14; D gene: TRBD1; CDR3 protein: CASSRQGVGSPLHF; CDR3 DNA: TGTGCCAGCAGTCGACAGGGGGTTGGTTCACCCCTCCACTTT
clone size: .; J gene: TRBJ1-3; V gene: TRBV19; D gene: TRBD1; CDR3 protein: CASGTGYANTIYF; CDR3 DNA: TGTGCCAGTGGGACAGGGTATGCAAACACCATATATTTT
clone size: .; J gene: TRBJ1-2; V gene: TRBV23-1; D gene: TRBD1; CDR3 protein: CASSQSGTGRDGYTF; CDR3 DNA: TGCGCCAGCAGTCAATCGGGGACAGGGAGGGACGGCTACACCTTC
clone size: few; J gene: TRBJ2-7; V gene: TRBV5-1; D gene: TRBD2; CDR3 protein: CASSVAGTYEQYF; CDR3 DNA: TGCGCCAGCAGTGTAGCGGGGACCTACGAGCAGTACTTC
clone size: .; J gene: TRBJ2-7; V gene: TRBV7-9; D gene: TRBD1; CDR3 protein: CASSLGGQLSYEQYF; CDR3 DNA: TGTGCCAGCAGCTTAGGGGGACAGCTGTCCTACGAGCAGTACTTC
clone size: .; J gene: TRBJ1-6; V gene: TRBV5-1; D gene: .; CDR3 protein: CASSLDRAPPTLHF; CDR3 DNA: TGCGCCAGCAGCTTGGACAGGGCCCCTCCTACCCTCCACTTT
clone size: .; J gene: TRBJ1-3; V gene: TRBV15; D gene: TRBD1; CDR3 protein: CATSRRRTGGDTIYF; CDR3 DNA: TGTGCCACCAGCAGGAGACGGACAGGCGGGGACACCATATATTTT
clone size: .; J gene: TRBJ2-5; V gene: TRBV30; D gene: TRBD2; CDR3 protein: CAWSKAGQETQYF; CDR3 DNA: TGTGCCTGGAGTAAAGCGGGACAAGAGACCCAGTACTTC
clone size: few; J gene: TRBJ2-2; V gene: TRBV2; D gene: .; CDR3 protein: CASSDAGAHTGELFF; CDR3 DNA: TGTGCCAGCAGTGACGCGGGGGCCCACACCGGGGAGCTGTTTTTT
clone size: .; J gene: TRBJ2-1; V gene: TRBV5-1; D gene: .; CDR3 protein: CASSLWGVINEQFF; CDR3 DNA: TGCGCCAGCAGCTTGTGGGGGGTAATTAATGAGCAGTTCTTC
clone size: few; J gene: TRBJ1-6; V gene: TRBV5-1; D gene: TRBD1; CDR3 protein: CASSSDRGNSPLHF; CDR3 DNA: TGCGCCAGCAGCTCGGACAGGGGGAATTCACCCCTCCACTTT
clone size: .; J gene: TRBJ2-7; V gene: TRBV27; D gene: TRBD1; CDR3 protein: CASSPKPGGTYEQYF; CDR3 DNA: TGTGCCAGCAGTCCCAAGCCAGGGGGAACCTACGAGCAGTACTTC
clone size: once; J gene: TRBJ1-1; V gene: TRBV19; D gene: TRBD1; CDR3 protein: CASSISLGQGGGNTEAFF; CDR3 DNA: TGTGCCAGTAGTATTTCCCTCGGACAGGGAGGAGGGAACACTGAAGCTTTCTTT
clone size: few; J gene: TRBJ1-3; V gene: TRBV7-2; D gene: TRBD1; CDR3 protein: CASSRRLGQASGNTIYF; CDR3 DNA: TGTGCCAGCAGCCGCCGCCTCGGACAGGCATCTGGAAACACCATATATTTT
clone size: .; J gene: TRBJ2-6; V gene: TRBV11-2; D gene: TRBD1; CDR3 protein: CASSQGQGGANVLTF; CDR3 DNA: TGTGCCAGCAGCCAGGGACAGGGTGGGGCCAACGTCCTGACTTTC